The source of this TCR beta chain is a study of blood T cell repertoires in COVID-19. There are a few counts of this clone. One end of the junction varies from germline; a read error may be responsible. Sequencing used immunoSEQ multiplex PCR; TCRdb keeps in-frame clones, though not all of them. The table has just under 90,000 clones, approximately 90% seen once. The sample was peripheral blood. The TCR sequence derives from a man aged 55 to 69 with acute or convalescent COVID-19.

CDR3 nucleotide sequence: TGTGCTAGCAGCGCAGGACAGGGGCCAGCCTACGAGCAGTACTTC. Its protein is CASSAGQGPAYEQYF. This chain links TRBV7-7 with TRBJ2-7, with 9 bases matching TRBD1. From germline, CDR1 is SSHAT and CDR2 FNYEAQ (reference sequence). The CDR3 contains 15 residues.